The next 20 T cell receptor beta chains were all read from a single sample in a study of blood T cell repertoires in COVID-19. Clones were read by immunoSEQ multiplex PCR, and TCRdb kept only the in-frame ones, dropping some. This table holds over 200,000 clones, approximately 84% found once. The material sequenced was peripheral blood. All receptors derive from a woman between 50 and 59 years old with active or convalescent COVID-19.

The V and J genes are TRBV28 and TRBJ1-1; D gene unclear. The germline V gene encodes CDR1 MDHEN and CDR2 SYDVKM. CDR3 length: 12 residues. The V end lost 3 bases, the J end lost 0 bases, and 2 bases lay between the germline ends. DNA for the CDR3: TGTGCCAGCAGTTTCATGAACACTGAAGCTTTCTTT. Its protein product is CASSFMNTEAFF.

This clone was seen more than once but under ten times. The chain combines TRBV18 with TRBJ1-1, with unresolved D. The V and J ends lost 4 bases and 3 bases respectively, with 12 bases between them. The CDR3 runs 14 residues. Germline CDR1 reads KGHSH; CDR2 reads LQKENI. CDR3 in DNA: TGTGCCAGCTCACGAACCGGGAGGGACACTGAAGCTTTCTTT. Translated: CASSRTGRDTEAFF.

The V call is TRBV2, the J call TRBJ1-4; TRBD1 matches at 7 bases. After removal of 7 bases from V and 3 bases from J, the junction contained 8 bases not matched to a gene. Per the germline V gene, CDR1 is SNHLY and CDR2 is FYNNEI. The CDR3 spans 15 residues. CDR3 coding DNA: TGTGCCAGCATCCCTTGGGGACAGTCTAATGAAAAACTGTTTTTT. Amino acid sequence: CASIPWGQSNEKLFF.

The CDR3 DNA follows: TGTGCCAGCAGCCCACGGACATCAGAGGACACCATATATTTT. Protein product: CASSPRTSEDTIYF. This chain joins TRBV9 and TRBJ1-3; perhaps TRBD1 as D (5 bases). The germline V gene encodes CDR1 SGDLS and CDR2 YYNGEE. The CDR3 has 14 amino acids. V gave up 4 bases and J gave up 8 bases, with 16 bases separating them.

The rearrangement uses TRBV28 and TRBJ2-3; 9 nucleotides line up with TRBD1. The CDR3 is 13 amino acids. With 11 bases clipped from V and 2 bases from J, the junction kept 5 bases outside the gene matches. CDR1 and CDR2 from the germline V gene are MDHEN and SYDVKM. CDR3 bases: TGTGCCGGGGGACAGGGCCCCACAGATACGCAGTATTTT. Translated, it gives CAGGQGPTDTQYF.

The rearrangement uses TRBV2 and TRBJ1-2; D perhaps matches TRBD1 (5 bases). The CDR3 contains 14 residues. Trimming cost V 1 base and J 0 bases, with 6 bases left between them. Germline V gives CDR1 SNHLY, CDR2 FYNNEI. The DNA for the CDR3 is TGTGCCAGCAGTGAAGAACAGGCTAACTATGGCTACACCTTC. Its translation: CASSEEQANYGYTF. The variable domain in full, completed from reference TRBV2 and TRBJ1-2, reads EPEVTQTPSHQVTQMGQEVILRCVPISNHLYFYWYRQILGQKVEFLVSFYNNEISEKSEIFDDQFSVERPDGSNFTLKIRSTKLEDSAMYFCASSEEQANYGYTFGSGTRLTVV.

The rearrangement uses TRBV6-5 and TRBJ1-4; D uncertain. Germline loops: CDR1 MNHEY, CDR2 SVGAGI. The germline V and J ends were trimmed by 6 bases and 0 bases, with 5 bases remaining between them. The CDR3 totals 13 residues. For the CDR3, the DNA is TGTGCCAGCAGGAGGACAACTAATGAAAAACTGTTTTTT. Translated, it gives CASRRTTNEKLFF.

V and J are TRBV11-3 and TRBJ1-1; D is unresolved. CDR3 size: 13 residues. The V end was cut by 2 bases, the J end by 2 bases, with 6 bases between. Germline-derived CDR1 and CDR2 are SGHNT and YENEEA. The CDR3 bases are TGTGCCAGCAGCTTAAGAACAAACACTGAAGCTTTCTTT. Translation gives CASSLRTNTEAFF.

This clone occurred once. The gene calls are TRBV5-4 and TRBJ2-3, with TRBD2 matching 14 bases. CDR3 length: 16 residues. Losses at the gene ends were 4 bases for V and 6 bases for J; bases not matched to a gene: 7. Germline CDR1 is SGHNT and CDR2 is YYREEE (reference sequence). For the CDR3, the DNA is TGTGCCAGCAGCATGACTAGCGGGAGGGCTTTTGATACGCAGTATTTT. Translating gives CASSMTSGRAFDTQYF. The full variable domain, completed using reference TRBV5-4 and TRBJ2-3, is ETGVTQSPTHLIKTRGQQVTLRCSSQSGHNTVSWYQQALGQGPQFIFQYYREEENGRGNFPPRFSGLQFPNYSSELNVNALELDDSALYLCASSMTSGRAFDTQYFGPGTRLTVL.

V is TRBV4-2 and J is TRBJ2-7, with a weak D call TRBD2 (5 bases). The CDR3 spans 17 residues. Between the trimmed V and J ends, which lost 0 bases and 0 bases, there was a span of 15 bases. Germline CDR1 is LGHNA and CDR2 is YNFKEQ. The CDR3, as DNA: TGTGCCAGCAGCCAAGATTCGAAGAGGGAAAGCTCCTACGAGCAGTACTTC. As protein: CASSQDSKRESSYEQYF.

The chain uses TRBV10-3 and TRBJ1-3, with 8 bases that match TRBD1. The CDR3 consists of 16 residues. Germline V gives CDR1 ENHRY, CDR2 SYGVKD. Unmatched junction bases numbered 5, after V lost 2 bases and J lost 2 bases. The CDR3 bases are TGTGCCATCAGTGAGGGTACAGGGGGGACTGGAAACACCATATATTTT. Amino acids: CAISEGTGGTGNTIYF.

The CDR3 sequence: CASSLLQSPYNEQFF. Here the CDR3 DNA reads TGTGCCAGCAGCTTACTCCAAAGCCCCTACAATGAGCAGTTCTTC. The chain combines TRBV7-3 with TRBJ2-1, with D unclear. The CDR3 runs to 15 residues. Germline values: CDR1 SGHTA, CDR2 FQGTGA. V dropped 2 bases and J dropped 2 bases, with 10 bases sitting between them.

In regard to this clone: A junction boundary mismatches the germline segment, possibly from a read error. The rearrangement uses TRBV11-2 and TRBJ1-2; 8 positions match TRBD1. Germline CDR1 SGHAT, CDR2 FQNNGV. The CDR3 consists of 11 residues. The CDR3 loop reads CASSKWTGTGF. As DNA, the CDR3 is TGTGCCAGCAGCAAGTGGACCGGGACAGGCTTC.

In the case of this clone: Other nucleotide sequences from this sample produce the same CDR3. The chain links TRBV5-1 to TRBJ1-3; tentative D call: TRBD1 (5 bases). The germline V gene encodes CDR1 SGHRS and CDR2 YFSETQ. The CDR3 is 16 residues long. Deletions cut 0 bases from V and 0 bases from J, with 10 bases between. This CDR3 reads CASSLAGGSSGNTIYF. As DNA, the CDR3 is TGCGCCAGCAGCTTGGCGGGGGGGTCCTCTGGAAACACCATATATTTT.

The rearrangement uses TRBV5-4 and TRBJ2-5; TRBD2 matches at 7 bases. V was pared by 4 bases and J by 4 bases, with 10 bases of the junction left unmatched. This CDR3 has 15 residues. Germline-derived CDR1 and CDR2 are SGHNT and YYREEE (reference sequence). This CDR3 reads CASSPDGGGGETQYF. DNA for the CDR3: TGTGCCAGCAGCCCGGATGGCGGGGGTGGAGAGACCCAGTACTTC. Based on the CDR3 plus reference TRBV5-4 and TRBJ2-5, the full variable domain is ETGVTQSPTHLIKTRGQQVTLRCSSQSGHNTVSWYQQALGQGPQFIFQYYREEENGRGNFPPRFSGLQFPNYSSELNVNALELDDSALYLCASSPDGGGGETQYFGPGTRLLVL.

The chain links TRBV6-5 to TRBJ1-5; 9 nucleotides align to TRBD1. CDR3 length: 16 amino acids. The germline V gene encodes CDR1 MNHEY and CDR2 SVGAGI. The junction had 5 bases not matched to a gene; V was cut back by 0 bases and J by 5 bases. The DNA of the CDR3 is TGTGCCAGCAGTTACTCGGGGGACAGGGAGGATCAGCCCCAGCATTTT. This sequence encodes CASSYSGDREDQPQHF.

The chain combines TRBV5-5 with TRBJ1-4; D uncertain. Germline CDR1 SGHKS, CDR2 YYEKEE (reference sequence). V lost 2 bases to trimming and J lost 2 bases, with 10 bases between them. The CDR3 sequence is 15 residues long. The CDR3 region has the DNA TGTGCCAGCAGCTTCTCGGGGAACACTAATGAAAAACTGTTTTTT. Encoded protein: CASSFSGNTNEKLFF.

The CDR3 reads CATSRYEKARETQYF. The CDR3 DNA reads as TGTGCCACCAGCAGGTACGAGAAGGCGCGGGAGACCCAGTACTTC. The chain uses TRBV15 and TRBJ2-5; D uncertain. Per the germline V gene, CDR1 is LNHNV and CDR2 is YYDKDF (reference sequence). The CDR3 has 15 residues. Trimming removed 3 bases from V and 5 bases from J, with 16 bases in between.

The J gene is TRBJ1-2, the V gene TRBV6-1; D unclear. Trimming took off 3 bases at V and 0 bases at J, with 8 bases between the two ends. The CDR3 totals 14 residues. CDR1 MNHNS and CDR2 SASEGT come from the germline V gene. The CDR3 sequence is CASSEFTANYGYTF. The CDR3 DNA is TGTGCCAGCAGTGAGTTCACGGCTAACTATGGCTACACCTTC.

The rearrangement joins TRBV18 to TRBJ1-3; a weak D match, TRBD1 (6 bases). CDR1 is KGHSH and CDR2 is LQKENI in the germline V gene. Between the trimmed V and J ends, which lost 4 bases and 4 bases, there was a span of 14 bases. The CDR3 runs 15 residues. CDR3 sequence (DNA): TGTGCCAGCTCACTCTCAGGGGTAGCCGGAAACACCATATATTTT. Protein sequence: CASSLSGVAGNTIYF.